The present T cell receptor (beta chain) was sequenced within a study of T cells in Graves' hyperthyroidism and ophthalmopathy. CDR3 length: 15 amino acids. The germline V gene has CDR1 DFQATT and CDR2 SNEGSKA (reference sequence). The V gene lost 1 base and the J gene lost 8 bases, with 18 bases spanning the gap. Amplified TCR beta CDR3 regions derived from RNA transcripts. The HTBI primer set drove a first-round RT-PCR of the TCR CDR3. In TCRdb, the multiplex PCR reads were re-called with MiXCR into one record per CDR3 protein. The sample consists of about 380,000 distinct CDR3 sequences, roughly 18% of them appearing once. The table lists this clonotype with many counts. A roughly 10 ml volume of fresh peripheral blood provided the PBMCs.

The sequence was obtained from a man aged 18-30 years with Graves' ophthalmopathy. V is TRBV20-1 and J is TRBJ2-1; D perhaps matches TRBD1 (6 bases). The sequencing input was blood. In nucleotides, the CDR3 is TGCAGTGCTAGAGCCTGGACAGTCCCTACGGATGAGCAGTTCTTC. Translation: CSARAWTVPTDEQFF.